This record concerns one T cell receptor beta chain sequence. The data belong to a study of OX40 agonist ivuxolimab in advanced cancers. Profiling relied on immunoSEQ multiplex PCR, and the TCRdb table lists in-frame clones only, not all of them. Of tens of thousands of clones in the sample, about four fifths were seen once. This sequence originates from an adult with an advanced solid tumor such as melanoma, head and neck, liver or kidney cancer. The sequences come from CD4+ or CD8+ T cells sorted from blood, collected in a trial of the OX40 agonist ivuxolimab.

As DNA, the CDR3 is TGTGCCACCGGCCTCGAGGGGGGACAGCCCCAGCATTTT. Translating gives CATGLEGGQPQHF. This chain connects TRBV5-5 to TRBJ1-5; D is possibly TRBD1 (6 bases). V was cut by 9 bases and J by 7 bases, with 17 bases left in between. This CDR3 comprises 13 residues. Germline V CDR1 and CDR2: SGHKS, YYEKEE (reference sequence).